This T cell receptor (beta chain) came from a study of T cells in Graves' hyperthyroidism and ophthalmopathy. The investigators amplified TCR beta CDR3 regions from RNA transcripts. An initial round of RT-PCR targeting the TCR CDR3 relied on the HTBI primer set. Each CDR3 protein is one row after TCRdb ran MiXCR on the multiplex PCR reads. The top ten clones hold roughly 40% of a sample with about 300,000 distinct CDR3 sequences, around 19% of them seen once. Researchers barred patients who had uncontrolled infection, other autoimmune disease, pregnancy or lactation. Clinicians diagnosed patients from clinical symptoms, serum thyroxine and TRAb, thyroid ultrasound and orbital computed tomography. The PBMCs had their origin in approximately 10 ml of fresh peripheral blood. This clonotype was counted between two and nine times. Its antigen is undetermined. Overall study results and limits: Peripheral blood also featured most of the thyroid clonotypes expanded above 0.001.

The CDR3 covers 15 residues. Germline V gives CDR1 SEHNR, CDR2 FQNEAQ (reference sequence). With 1 base removed from V and 6 bases from J, the gap between germline ends came to 13 bases. The chain joins TRBV7-9 to TRBJ2-1; D is possibly TRBD1 (6 bases). The sample consisted of blood. The origin of this receptor is a man in his forties or fifties with Graves' ophthalmopathy. CDR3 sequence: CASSLDLGASNEQFF. The CDR3 nucleotides are TGTGCCAGCAGCTTAGACTTGGGGGCGAGCAATGAGCAGTTCTTC.